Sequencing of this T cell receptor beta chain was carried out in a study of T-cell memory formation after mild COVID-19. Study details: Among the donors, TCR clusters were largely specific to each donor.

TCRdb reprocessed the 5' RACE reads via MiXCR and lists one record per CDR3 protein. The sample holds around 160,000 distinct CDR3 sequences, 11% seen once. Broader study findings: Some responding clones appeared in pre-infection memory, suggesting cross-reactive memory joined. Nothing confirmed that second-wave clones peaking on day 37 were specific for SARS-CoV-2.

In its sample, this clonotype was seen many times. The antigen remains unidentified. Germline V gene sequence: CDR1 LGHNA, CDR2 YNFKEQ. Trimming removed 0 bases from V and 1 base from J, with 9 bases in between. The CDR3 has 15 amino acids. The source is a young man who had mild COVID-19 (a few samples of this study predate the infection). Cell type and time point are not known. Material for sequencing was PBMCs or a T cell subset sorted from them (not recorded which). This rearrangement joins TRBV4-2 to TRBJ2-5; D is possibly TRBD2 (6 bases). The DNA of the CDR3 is TGTGCCAGCAGCCAAGACCTCGGGGGCCAAGAGACCCAGTACTTC. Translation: CASSQDLGGQETQYF.